The 14 T cell receptor beta chains below come from one sample, sequenced in a study of T cells after yellow fever vaccination. TCRdb re-called the 5' RACE reads through MiXCR, storing one row per CDR3 protein. Here the sample spans some 600,000 distinct CDR3 sequences, around a sixth being singletons. The specimen comprised PBMCs, sampled roughly 5 days after the first yellow fever vaccination. The receptors were sampled from a young man who received the YFV17D yellow fever vaccine.

The V call is TRBV5-1, the J call TRBJ2-2; a weak D match, TRBD2 (6 bases). This CDR3 has 15 amino acids. Germline V lookup: CDR1 SGHRS, CDR2 YFSETQ. Trimming shortened V by 6 bases and J by 3 bases, and 15 bases separated the two germline ends. The CDR3, as DNA: TGCGCCAGCACCCTGCGAGGGGACTACACCGGGGAGCTGTTTTTT. Amino acid sequence: CASTLRGDYTGELFF.

The chain is built from TRBV12-5 and TRBJ2-7, with TRBD1 matching over 9 bases. CDR1 is LGHNT and CDR2 is FRNRAP in the germline V gene. J lost 1 base, V lost 6 bases, and 7 bases had no gene match. The CDR3 consists of 15 residues. Written as DNA, the CDR3 is TGTGCTAGTGGAATGCCGGGACAGGGATCCTACGAGCAGTACTTC. Its protein product is CASGMPGQGSYEQYF.

V and J are TRBV27 and TRBJ2-7; TRBD2 is a possible D gene (5 bases). The CDR3 totals 14 residues. The germline V gene has CDR1 MNHEY and CDR2 SMNVEV (reference sequence). V was shortened by 5 bases and J by 2 bases, with 13 bases between the two germline ends. CDR3: CASSPHRGTYEQYF. CDR3 nucleotides: TGTGCCAGCAGTCCCCACCGGGGAACCTACGAGCAGTACTTC.

The table lists this clonotype with many counts. V usage is TRBV4-3 and J usage is TRBJ2-2; the D gene is possibly TRBD2 (6 bases). Deletions cut 0 bases from V and 1 base from J, with 9 bases between. This CDR3 is built from 16 residues. Germline lookup yields CDR1 LGHNA and CDR2 YSLEER. This CDR3 reads CASSQELAMNTGELFF. Written as DNA, the CDR3 is TGCGCCAGCAGCCAAGAGCTAGCGATGAACACCGGGGAGCTGTTTTTT.

The chain has TRBV7-2 and TRBJ1-1; D is ambiguous. CDR1 and CDR2 from the germline V gene are SGHTA and FQGNSA. This CDR3 comprises 14 residues. The V end was cut by 6 bases, the J end by 0 bases, with 11 bases between. CDR3 sequence (DNA): TGTGCCAGCAGTCCCACCTGGCTGAACACTGAAGCTTTCTTT. It yields the protein CASSPTWLNTEAFF.

This clonotype was observed a handful of times. J is TRBJ2-3 and V is TRBV6-2 or TRBV6-3; D is undetermined. Germline CDR1 is MNHEY and CDR2 is SVGEGT. V lost 2 bases and J 4 bases, leaving 13 bases between the germline ends. The CDR3 runs 15 residues. CDR3 region: CASSYRSMSADTQYF. As DNA, the CDR3 is TGTGCCAGCAGTTACCGGAGTATGAGCGCAGATACGCAGTATTTT.

The CDR3: CASSQDQEVGWSYNEQFF. The CDR3 coding sequence is TGCGCCAGCAGCCAAGATCAGGAGGTGGGCTGGTCCTACAATGAGCAGTTCTTC. The V and J genes are TRBV4-1 and TRBJ2-1; tentatively, D is TRBD2 (5 bases). CDR1 is MGHRA and CDR2 is YSYEKL in the germline V gene. V lost 0 bases to trimming and J lost 1 base, with 16 bases between them. This CDR3 spans 18 amino acids.

This clonotype was found many times. At one end the junction does not follow the germline gene, possibly because of a read error. The chain recombines TRBV5-1 with TRBJ2-1; 7 bases map to TRBD1. Germline V CDR1 and CDR2: SGHRS, YFSETQ. The CDR3 spans 15 residues. The CDR3 DNA follows: TGTGCCAGCAGCTTAGGGCAGGGGGCCTACAATGAGCAGTTCTTC. It encodes CASSLGQGAYNEQFF.

The V gene is TRBV27, the J gene TRBJ2-5, with no clear D. Germline CDR1 and CDR2: MNHEY and SMNVEV (reference sequence). V dropped 8 bases and J dropped 6 bases, with 10 bases sitting between them. The CDR3 spans 11 residues. CDR3 sequence (DNA): TGTGCCAGCGGATTGACCCAGACCCAGTACTTC. It is translated as CASGLTQTQYF.

This clonotype was counted ten times or more. The CDR3 coding sequence is TGTGCCAGCAGTTTAGGGACAGGCTATTCACCCCTCCACTTT. This translates into CASSLGTGYSPLHF. The chain carries TRBV28 and TRBJ1-6, with TRBD1 matching 8 bases. V was pared by 2 bases and J by 8 bases, with 2 bases of the junction left unmatched. The germline gives CDR1 MDHEN, CDR2 SYDVKM. The CDR3 runs 14 residues.

This chain connects TRBV4-1 to TRBJ1-2; 9 bases agree with TRBD1. The CDR3 covers 12 residues. The ends lost 5 bases at V and 8 bases at J; junction bases unmatched: 3. The germline CDR1 and CDR2 sequences are MGHRA and YSYEKL. CDR3 sequence (DNA): TGCGCCAGCAGCGGACAGGGGCCGGGCTACACCTTC. Translating gives CASSGQGPGYTF.

This clonotype was recorded a few times. This rearrangement joins TRBV6-1 to TRBJ1-2; 7 bases are a match to TRBD1. V dropped 8 bases and J dropped 1; count of bases not matched to a gene: 7. This CDR3 contains 14 residues. Germline lookup yields CDR1 MNHNS and CDR2 SASEGT. As DNA, the CDR3 is TGTGCCAGCTACCGACAGGGAAATAACTATGGCTACACCTTC. This translates into CASYRQGNNYGYTF.

The chain combines TRBV4-2 with TRBJ2-1; 11 bases line up with TRBD2. The V gene end was trimmed by 0 bases and the J gene end by 0 bases; junction bases not matched to a gene: 7. The CDR3 has 19 amino acids. CDR1 is LGHNA, CDR2 YNFKEQ, per germline. The DNA of the CDR3 is TGTGCCAGCAGCCAAGATGGACTAGCGGGTTTACTCTCCTACAATGAGCAGTTCTTC. It is translated as CASSQDGLAGLLSYNEQFF.

This clonotype was seen only a few times. The J gene is TRBJ1-1, the V gene TRBV28; 9 nucleotides match TRBD1. The CDR3 extends over 16 amino acids. V lost 6 bases and J lost 1; bases outside the gene matches: 9. Germline-derived CDR1 and CDR2 are MDHEN and SYDVKM. The DNA for the CDR3 is TGTGCCAGCAGACTCCCCCAGGGACAGGGGAACACTGAAGCTTTCTTT. It is translated as CASRLPQGQGNTEAFF. The variable domain in full, with the rest retrieved from reference TRBV28 and TRBJ1-1, is DVKVTQSSRYLVKRTGEKVFLECVQDMDHENMFWYRQDPGLGLRLIYFSYDVKMKEKGDIPEGYSVSREKKERFSLILESASTNQTSMYLCASRLPQGQGNTEAFFGQGTRLTVV.